The clone carrying this T cell receptor beta chain was seen only once. As yet, its antigen is unknown. The ends lost 6 bases at V and 6 bases at J; junction bases unmatched: 3. CDR1 and CDR2 from the germline V gene are LNHDA and SQIVND (reference sequence). The CDR3 is made up of 15 amino acids. This sample was included in a study of cytomegalovirus exposure and HLA in healthy donors. Study-wide findings and caveats: The study designated about 180 TCR beta chains cytomegalovirus-associated. Across donors, sequencing depth was assumed by presence/absence analyses to be roughly uniform. Researchers left out some V segments, among them TRBV6-2 and TRBV6-3, as indistinguishable. A later analysis reportedly found that, within productive TCRs, an Asian-associated ancestry cluster had fewer N-insertions than the mean observed across the approximately 700 donors.

Vbeta (60) and Jbeta (13) primers were used in the PCR. TCRdb keeps only in-frame clones here, not all; method: immunoSEQ multiplex PCR. Of around 120,000 clones in the sample, roughly 86% were seen once. Sequenced input: PBMCs. This sequence originates from a man aged 18 to 35 in good health and CMV-seronegative. The V gene is TRBV19, the J gene TRBJ2-2; 14 bases match TRBD2. The CDR3 DNA reads as TGTGCCAGTAGATCGGGACTAGCGGGGGCCGGGGAGCTGTTTTTT. Encoded protein: CASRSGLAGAGELFF.